This T cell receptor (beta chain) was captured by sequencing in a study of T cell responses to AZD1222 COVID-19 vaccine. On the study more broadly: Some second doses came at about 4 weeks and others at about 12 weeks; these were pooled. Overall study findings and caveats: The study identified only a handful of AZD1222 recipients as seropositive at baseline. Once two AZD1222 doses were given, Spike-specific TCR breadth and depth went up.

Turning to this clone: Its target is not known.

The method was immunoSEQ multiplex PCR; TCRdb's version includes in-frame clones alone and lacks a portion of them. The sample carries approximately 100,000 clones, over 70% recorded once. The source is an adult in good health. Material: peripheral blood, obtained on day 0 of AZD1222 vaccination.

Written as DNA, the CDR3 is TGTGCCAGCAGCTTAATGGCGGAAAACTATGGCTACACCTTC. Translation gives CASSLMAENYGYTF. J is TRBJ1-2 and V is TRBV7-2; D gene ambiguous. The germline V and J ends were trimmed by 2 bases and 2 bases, with 9 bases remaining between them. This CDR3 region has 14 residues. Germline CDR1 and CDR2: SGHTA and FQGNSA.